Presented here are 5 T cell receptor beta chains from one specimen sequenced in a study of cytomegalovirus exposure and HLA in healthy donors. The PCR had 60 Vbeta and 13 Jbeta primers. This table comes from immunoSEQ multiplex PCR, and its TCRdb copy is limited to in-frame clones, with some not included. The data show 140,000 or so clones, more than 60% seen once. Sequencing was done on a sample of PBMCs. Receptor source: a woman aged 60-75 years in good health and CMV-seronegative.

The rearrangement uses TRBV9 and TRBJ2-5; possible D gene TRBD2, 6 bases. The V end was cut by 3 bases, the J end by 5 bases, with 14 bases between. CDR3 length: 14 residues. The germline gives CDR1 SGDLS, CDR2 YYNGEE. The CDR3 loop is CASSAFGGRETQYF. DNA of the CDR3: TGTGCCAGCAGCGCCTTTGGGGGGAGGGAGACCCAGTACTTC.

Only a few counts were recorded for this clone. The chain is built from TRBV29-1 and TRBJ2-3; 11 bases line up with TRBD2. This CDR3 has 16 residues. Unmatched junction bases numbered 11, after V lost 7 bases and J lost 2 bases. Germline lookup yields CDR1 SQVTM and CDR2 ANQGSEA. DNA of the CDR3: TGCAGCGCGACCATTCTAGCGGGGGGACCCACAGATACGCAGTATTTT. Translated: CSATILAGGPTDTQYF.

The rearrangement links TRBV7-8 to TRBJ1-5; TRBD1 is a possible D gene (5 bases). The CDR3 spans 14 residues. V lost 1 base and J 9 bases, leaving 13 bases between the germline ends. CDR1 is SGHVS and CDR2 is FQNEAQ in the germline V gene. The DNA for the CDR3 is TGTGCCAGCAGCTTAGACAGGTCGTTTGGGCCCCAGCATTTT. This encodes CASSLDRSFGPQHF.

This chain joins TRBV19 and TRBJ1-1, with 11 bases aligning to TRBD1. Per germline, CDR1 LNHDA and CDR2 SQIVND (reference sequence). J lost 0 bases, V lost 8 bases, and 8 bases had no gene match. The CDR3 totals 16 residues. The CDR3 nucleotides read TGTGCCAGTTTACGGACAGGGGGCGCGATGAACACTGAAGCTTTCTTT. Amino acids: CASLRTGGAMNTEAFF.

This clone was picked up a small number of times. V gene TRBV6-1 combines with J gene TRBJ2-2, with unresolved D. The germline V and J ends were trimmed by 6 bases and 10 bases, with 6 bases remaining between them. CDR1 and CDR2 (germline): MNHNS, SASEGT. The CDR3 runs 10 residues. CDR3 in amino acids: CASRLKELFF. The CDR3 bases are TGTGCCAGCAGGTTAAAGGAGCTGTTTTTT.